This T cell receptor beta chain came from a study of T cell responses to AZD1222 COVID-19 vaccine. The study's findings and limits: Only 5 or 6 AZD1222 recipients were seropositive at baseline. Possibly, clonal diversity was underestimated; donors were largely white British and included more females.

Doses given second, at about 4 or about 12 weeks, were pooled. This clone showed up just a few times. Its antigen remains unidentified. This table comes from immunoSEQ multiplex PCR, and its TCRdb copy is limited to in-frame clones, with some not included. Of 120,000 or so clones listed, around 80% are singletons. This CDR3 region has 14 residues. Germline CDR1 is WSHSY and CDR2 is SAAADI. With 4 bases removed from V and 4 bases from J, the gap between germline ends came to 11 bases. The source is an adult who received the AZD1222 COVID-19 vaccine. The rearrangement uses TRBV10-2 and TRBJ2-1; weak D call: TRBD2 (6 bases). The input for sequencing was peripheral blood, taken 28 days after the second AZD1222 dose. This CDR3 reads CASSGNGGYNEQFF. CDR3 coding DNA: TGCGCCAGCAGTGGGAACGGGGGATACAATGAGCAGTTCTTC.